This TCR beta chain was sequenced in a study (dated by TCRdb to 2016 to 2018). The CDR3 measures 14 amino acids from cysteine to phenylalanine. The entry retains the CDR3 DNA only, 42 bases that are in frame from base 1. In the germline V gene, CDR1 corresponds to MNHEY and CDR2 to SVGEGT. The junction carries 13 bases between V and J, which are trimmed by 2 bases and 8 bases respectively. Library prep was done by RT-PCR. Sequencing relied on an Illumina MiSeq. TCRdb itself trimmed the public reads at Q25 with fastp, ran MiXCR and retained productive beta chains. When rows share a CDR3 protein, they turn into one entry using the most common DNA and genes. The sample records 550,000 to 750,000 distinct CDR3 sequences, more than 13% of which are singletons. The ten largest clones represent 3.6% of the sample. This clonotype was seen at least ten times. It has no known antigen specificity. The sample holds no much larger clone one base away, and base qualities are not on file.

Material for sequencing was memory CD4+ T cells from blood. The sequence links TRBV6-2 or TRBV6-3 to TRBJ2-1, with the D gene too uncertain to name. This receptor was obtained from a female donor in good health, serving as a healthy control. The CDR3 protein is CASSYGGSWHEQFF. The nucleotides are TGTGCCAGCAGTTACGGTGGCAGCTGGCATGAGCAGTTCTTC.